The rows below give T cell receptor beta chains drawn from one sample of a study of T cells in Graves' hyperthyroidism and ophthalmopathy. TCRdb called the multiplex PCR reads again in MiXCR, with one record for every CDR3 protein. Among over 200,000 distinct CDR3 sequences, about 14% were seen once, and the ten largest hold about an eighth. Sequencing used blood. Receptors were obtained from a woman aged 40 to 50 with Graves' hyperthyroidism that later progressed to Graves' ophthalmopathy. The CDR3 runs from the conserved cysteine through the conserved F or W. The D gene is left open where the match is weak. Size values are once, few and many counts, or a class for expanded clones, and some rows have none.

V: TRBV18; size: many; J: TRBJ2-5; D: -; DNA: TGTGCCAGCTCACCGGGGAACCAAGAGACCCAGTACTTC; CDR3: CASSPGNQETQYF
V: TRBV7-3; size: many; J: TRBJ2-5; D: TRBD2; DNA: TGTGCCAGCAGCTTAGGACTAGCGGAGCGAGAGACCCAGTACTTC; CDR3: CASSLGLAERETQYF
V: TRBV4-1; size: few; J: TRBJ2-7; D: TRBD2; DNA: TGCGCCAGCAGCCAAGCGGGGACTAGCGGGAGATACGAGCAGTACTTC; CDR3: CASSQAGTSGRYEQYF
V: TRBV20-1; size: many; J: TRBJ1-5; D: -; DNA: TGCAGTGCTAGACAATGGGTAGTTCAGCCCCAGCATTTT; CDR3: CSARQWVVQPQHF
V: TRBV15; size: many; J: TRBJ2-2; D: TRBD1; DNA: TGTGCCACCAGCAGTCCATGGGACAGGGACACCGGGGAGCTGTTTTTT; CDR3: CATSSPWDRDTGELFF
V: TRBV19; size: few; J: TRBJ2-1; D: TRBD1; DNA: TGTGCCAGTAGTATCTGGGACAGGGGCAATGAGCAGTTCTTC; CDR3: CASSIWDRGNEQFF
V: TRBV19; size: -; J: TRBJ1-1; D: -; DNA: TGTGCCAGTAGTGTTACAAATCCGGGGGAAGCTTTCTTT; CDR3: CASSVTNPGEAFF
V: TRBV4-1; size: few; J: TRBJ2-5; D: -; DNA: TGCGCCAGCAGCAACGGACAGGGAGGGGAGACCCAGTACTTC; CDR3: CASSNGQGGETQYF
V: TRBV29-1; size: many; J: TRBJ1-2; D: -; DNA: TGCAGCGACAGTGGTCGTCGGGGCTACACCTTC; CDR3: CSDSGRRGYTF
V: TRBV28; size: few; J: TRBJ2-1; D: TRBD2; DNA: TGTGCCAGCAGTTTACGGGGTAGCGGGATCTACAATGAGCAGTTCTTC; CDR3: CASSLRGSGIYNEQFF
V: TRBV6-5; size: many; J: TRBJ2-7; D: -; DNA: TGTGCCAGCAGTTACGCGAAGGCCCGGGGCCCCCCTCTCGAGCAGTACTTC; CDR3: CASSYAKARGPPLEQYF
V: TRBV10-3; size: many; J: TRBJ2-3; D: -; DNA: TGTGCCATCGGGGGGGGGCCCACAGATACGCAGTATTTT; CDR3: CAIGGGPTDTQYF
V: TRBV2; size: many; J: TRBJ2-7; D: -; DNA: TGTGCCAGCAGTGACAGGGCGCCCTACGAGCAGTACTTC; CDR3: CASSDRAPYEQYF
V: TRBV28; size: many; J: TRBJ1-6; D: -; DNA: TGTGCCAGCAGTTTAGGGGGCCTAAATTCACCCCTCCACTTT; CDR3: CASSLGGLNSPLHF
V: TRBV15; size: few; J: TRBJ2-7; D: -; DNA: TGTGCCACCAGCAGAGTTGGTTCCGGGACTTCCTCCCCCTGCGAGCAGTACTTC; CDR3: CATSRVGSGTSSPCEQYF
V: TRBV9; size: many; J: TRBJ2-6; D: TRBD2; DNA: TGTGCCAGCAGCTATGGACTAGCGGGAGTTGGGGCCAACGTCCTGACTTTC; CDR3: CASSYGLAGVGANVLTF
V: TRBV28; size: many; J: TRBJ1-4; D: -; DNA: TGTGCCAGCAATTCACCCTCCCCGACAGGCCTTCATGAAAAACTGTTTTTT; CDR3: CASNSPSPTGLHEKLFF
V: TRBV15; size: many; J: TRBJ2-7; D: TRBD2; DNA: TGTGCCACCAGCAGAGATCGAGGGAGGGCAGAAACCTACGAGCAGTACTTC; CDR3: CATSRDRGRAETYEQYF
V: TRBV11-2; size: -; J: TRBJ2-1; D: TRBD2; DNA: TGTGCCAGCAGCTTGTTTAGTCTAGCGGAGACCAATGAGCAGTTCTTC; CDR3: CASSLFSLAETNEQFF
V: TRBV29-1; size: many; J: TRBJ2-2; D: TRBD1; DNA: TGCAGTGCCGGGACAGTGGTAACCGGGGAGCTGTTTTTT; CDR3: CSAGTVVTGELFF
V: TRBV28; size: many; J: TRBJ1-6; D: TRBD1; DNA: TGTGCCAGCAGTCCCTTGGGACAGGGGGGAGCTTCACCCCTCCACTTT; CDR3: CASSPLGQGGASPLHF
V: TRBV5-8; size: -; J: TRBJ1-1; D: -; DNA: TGTGCCAGCAGCCAAGATTTAGGGGGGGCCCCTCGGAGCACTGAAGCTTTCTTT; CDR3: CASSQDLGGAPRSTEAFF
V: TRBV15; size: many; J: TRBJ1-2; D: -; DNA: TGTGCCACCAGCAGAGAGGGGGCGCGCGGCTACACCTTC; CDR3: CATSREGARGYTF
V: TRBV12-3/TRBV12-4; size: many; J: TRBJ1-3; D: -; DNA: TGTGCCAGCAGTTTCCGCGGGGCTGGAAACACCATATATTTT; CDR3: CASSFRGAGNTIYF
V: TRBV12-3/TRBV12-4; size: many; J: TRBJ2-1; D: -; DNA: TGTGCCAGCAGTTTAACGGGGAGGTTCAGCGAGCAGTTCTTC; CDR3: CASSLTGRFSEQFF
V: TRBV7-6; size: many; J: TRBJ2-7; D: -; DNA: TGTGCCAGCAGCTTAGCCGGCGGTGCCTTCTACGAGCAGTACTTC; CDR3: CASSLAGGAFYEQYF
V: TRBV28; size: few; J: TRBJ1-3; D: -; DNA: TGTGCCAGCAGTCTAGACGGGACTGCTAGACTCTCTGGAAACACCATATATTTT; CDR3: CASSLDGTARLSGNTIYF
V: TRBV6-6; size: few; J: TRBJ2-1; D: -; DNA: TGTGCCAGCAGTTACAGAGACAGCTCCTACAATGAGCAGTTCTTC; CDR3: CASSYRDSSYNEQFF
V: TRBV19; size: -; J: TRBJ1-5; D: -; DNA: TGTGCCAGTAGTATCAAAGGGAGTGGAAATCAGCCCCAGCATTTT; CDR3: CASSIKGSGNQPQHF
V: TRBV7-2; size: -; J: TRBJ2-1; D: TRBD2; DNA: TGTGCCAGCAGCCTTACGACCCCGGGACTAGCGGGTAACAATGAGCAGTTCTTC; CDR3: CASSLTTPGLAGNNEQFF
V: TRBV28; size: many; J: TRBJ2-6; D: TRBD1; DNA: TGTGCCAGCAGTATACCGGACAGGGCGAGCGTCCTGACTTTC; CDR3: CASSIPDRASVLTF
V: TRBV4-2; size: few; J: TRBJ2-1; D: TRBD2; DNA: TGTGCCAGCAGCCAAGTAGCGGGCCCTACCTACAATGAGCAGTTCTTC; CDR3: CASSQVAGPTYNEQFF
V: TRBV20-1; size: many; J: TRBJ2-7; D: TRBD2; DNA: TGCAGTGCCGATCCCCCGTCAACTAGCGGAACCTACGAGCAGTACTTC; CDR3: CSADPPSTSGTYEQYF
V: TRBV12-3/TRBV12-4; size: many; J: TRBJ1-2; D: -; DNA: TGTGCCAGCAGCCGACTTCCTAACTATGGCTACACCTTC; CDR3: CASSRLPNYGYTF
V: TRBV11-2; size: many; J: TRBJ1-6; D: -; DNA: TGTGCCAGCAGCTTAGGAGGGCGTAGCACACCCCTCCACTTT; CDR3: CASSLGGRSTPLHF
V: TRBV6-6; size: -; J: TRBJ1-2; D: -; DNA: TGTGCCAGCAGTTCGCAGAAGACTTATGGATCGGCAAACTATGGCTACACCTTC; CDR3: CASSSQKTYGSANYGYTF